This T cell receptor beta chain comes out of a study of beta chain features in type 1 diabetes. Donors contributed one heparinised blood draw apiece, averaging about 116 mL. This clone was recorded a few times. As yet, its antigen is unknown. Study-wide results and limits: Naive, central memory and Treg TCRB repertoires appeared more alike in patients than in healthy donors.

The CDR3 is 14 residues long. Germline V gene lookup returns CDR1 MDHEN and CDR2 SYDVKM. The V gene end was trimmed by 6 bases and the J gene end by 8 bases; junction bases not matched to a gene: 9. TCRB transcripts that were expressed got sequenced, as all of the isolated RNA had been reverse transcribed. Sequencing used immunoSEQ multiplex PCR; TCRdb keeps in-frame clones, though not all of them. Of about 150,000 clones detected, roughly 8.1% appear once; the ten largest clones hold 0.55% to 0.75%. The clonotype comes from a man younger than 35 in good health. The chain is built from TRBV28 and TRBJ2-1, with TRBD1 identical over 8 bases. The sample taken for sequencing was central memory CD4+ T cells from blood. Here the CDR3 reads CASSKDRVVHEQFF. CDR3 nucleotides: TGTGCCAGCAGCAAGGACAGGGTGGTCCATGAGCAGTTCTTC.